One and the same sample provided the 20 T cell receptor beta chains below, sequenced in a study of T cell responses to AZD1222 COVID-19 vaccine. Profiling relied on immunoSEQ multiplex PCR, and the TCRdb table lists in-frame clones only, not all of them. Of around 180,000 clones in the sample, about nine tenths were seen once. Sequencing used peripheral blood, obtained on day 0 of AZD1222 vaccination. These receptor sequences come from an adult in good health.

The V gene is TRBV15, the J gene TRBJ2-7, with D maybe TRBD1 (6 bases). Trimming shortened V by 6 bases and J by 4 bases, and 31 bases separated the two germline ends. This CDR3 region has 19 residues. Germline lookup yields CDR1 LNHNV and CDR2 YYDKDF (reference sequence). CDR3 sequence: CATRDAELGRTGRRYEQYF. DNA of the CDR3: TGTGCCACCAGAGACGCGGAACTAGGCCGTACAGGGCGTAGGTACGAGCAGTACTTC.

The chain recombines TRBV19 with TRBJ2-7, with D perhaps TRBD1 (5 bases). The CDR3 consists of 14 residues. From germline, CDR1 is LNHDA and CDR2 SQIVND (reference sequence). V gave up 3 bases and J gave up 6 bases, with 15 bases separating them. CDR3 loop: CASSILSTVGEQYF. Here the CDR3 DNA reads TGTGCCAGTAGTATTTTATCGACAGTTGGCGAGCAGTACTTC.

This clone has more than one count but fewer than ten. The V call is TRBV15, the J call TRBJ1-6, with a weak D call TRBD1 (6 bases). From germline, CDR1 is LNHNV and CDR2 YYDKDF (reference sequence). The V and J ends lost 4 bases and 6 bases respectively, with 16 bases between them. This CDR3 contains 16 residues. The CDR3 DNA is TGTGCCACCAGCAAACACACAGGGTCGGGTAATTCACCCCTCCACTTT. Encoded protein: CATSKHTGSGNSPLHF.

The CDR3 region is CASSPFKGASTDTQYF. CDR3 nucleotides: TGTGCCAGCAGCCCGTTCAAGGGGGCCAGCACAGATACGCAGTATTTT. The chain carries TRBV13 and TRBJ2-3, with 7 bases identical to TRBD1. Germline V gene data show CDR1 as PRHDT and CDR2 as FYEKMQ (reference sequence). V dropped 5 bases and J dropped 0; count of bases not matched to a gene: 8. The CDR3 has 16 amino acids.

The CDR3 region is CATSRGLAMNTEAFF. CDR3 nucleotide sequence: TGTGCCACCAGCAGGGGCCTAGCAATGAACACTGAAGCTTTCTTT. The chain carries TRBV15 and TRBJ1-1; D uncertain. This CDR3 is 15 amino acids long. Germline loops: CDR1 LNHNV, CDR2 YYDKDF (reference sequence). V was pared by 3 bases and J by 0 bases, with 11 bases between.

The chain links TRBV12-5 to TRBJ1-5; no reliable D call. Germline CDR1 and CDR2: LGHNT and FRNRAP. The CDR3 is 15 residues long. The V and J ends lost 1 base and 4 bases respectively, with 11 bases between them. The CDR3, as DNA: TGTGCTAGTGGTTTGGAGGCGGGGAAGAATCAGCCCCAGCATTTT. It codes for CASGLEAGKNQPQHF.

V gene TRBV7-9 combines with J gene TRBJ1-3; TRBD1 aligns across 7 bases. This CDR3 comprises 16 residues. Germline loops: CDR1 SEHNR, CDR2 FQNEAQ (reference sequence). The trim removed 5 bases at V and 3 bases at J, leaving 10 bases unmatched. The CDR3 nucleotides read TGTGCCAGCAGCCAGGGGGGCGTAGTATTTGGAAACACCATATATTTT. Translated: CASSQGGVVFGNTIYF.

This clone was seen a few times. This CDR3 reads CASSYNDRAGYTF. For the CDR3, the DNA is TGTGCCAGCAGTTACAATGACAGGGCCGGCTACACCTTC. This chain joins TRBV7-6 and TRBJ1-2; 7 nucleotides agree with TRBD1. Germline assignment: CDR1 SGHVS and CDR2 FNYEAQ. This CDR3 comprises 13 residues. V shed 6 bases and J 8 bases; nucleotides not matched to a gene: 9. Complete variable domain (other parts from reference TRBV7-6 and TRBJ1-2): GAGVSQSPRYKVTKRGQDVALRCDPISGHVSLYWYRQALGQGPEFLTYFNYEAQQDKSGLPNDRFSAERPEGSISTLTIQRTEQRDSAMYRCASSYNDRAGYTFGSGTRLTVV.

The V call is TRBV4-1, the J call TRBJ2-3, with D tentatively TRBD2 (5 bases). Trimming left V 5 bases short and J 4 bases short, with 16 bases between. The CDR3 is made up of 15 amino acids. Looked up from germline, CDR1 is MGHRA and CDR2 is YSYEKL. The CDR3 DNA is TGCGCCAGCAGCTCAACGGAGGTCTTATCAGATACGCAGTATTTT. Encoded protein: CASSSTEVLSDTQYF.

This clone has just one count. The genes are TRBV5-1 and TRBJ1-2; 10 positions match TRBD1. The CDR3 is 15 amino acids. Germline lookup yields CDR1 SGHRS and CDR2 YFSETQ. The trim removed 0 bases at V and 4 bases at J, leaving 3 bases unmatched. The CDR3 region is CASSLAGTGVYGYTF. CDR3 nucleotide sequence: TGCGCCAGCAGCTTGGCTGGGACAGGGGTCTATGGCTACACCTTC.

The V and J genes are TRBV9 and TRBJ2-2; TRBD2 aligns across 9 bases. Per germline, CDR1 SGDLS and CDR2 YYNGEE. With V trimmed by 1 base and J by 5 bases, 12 bases remained unmatched. The CDR3 consists of 18 residues. The chain's CDR3 is CASSVLASGAGGTGELFF. Here the CDR3 DNA reads TGTGCCAGCAGCGTATTAGCTAGCGGGGCCGGAGGGACCGGGGAGCTGTTTTTT.

The chain recombines TRBV10-3 with TRBJ2-2, with D perhaps matching TRBD2 (7 bases). The CDR3 is made up of 16 amino acids. V was pared by 0 bases and J by 6 bases, with 14 bases between. The germline V gene has CDR1 ENHRY and CDR2 SYGVKD. CDR3 sequence (DNA): TGTGCCATCAGTGAGTCGTTAACAGGGAGGGCCGGGGAGCTGTTTTTT. Translated: CAISESLTGRAGELFF.

This clone was detected a few times. V usage is TRBV11-3 and J usage is TRBJ2-1; D not certain. The length of the CDR3 is 15 residues. V lost 6 bases, J lost 2 bases, and 14 bases lay in between. Germline V lookup: CDR1 SGHNT, CDR2 YENEEA. CDR3 in DNA: TGTGCCAGCAGGGAACCGGGTTATACCTACAATGAGCAGTTCTTC. Translated: CASREPGYTYNEQFF. The full variable domain, with the rest looked up from reference TRBV11-3 and TRBJ2-1, is EAGVVQSPRYKIIEKKQPVAFWCNPISGHNTLYWYLQNLGQGPELLIRYENEEAVDDSQLPKDRFSAERLKGVDSTLKIQPAELGDSAVYLCASREPGYTYNEQFFGPGTRLTVL.

The rearrangement links TRBV6-5 to TRBJ2-7, with D unresolved. Germline loops: CDR1 MNHEY, CDR2 SVGAGI. The CDR3 has 15 amino acids. V gave up 0 bases and J gave up 1 base, with 10 bases separating them. The CDR3 sequence: CASSYSNQESYEQYF. CDR3 nucleotides: TGTGCCAGCAGTTACTCGAATCAGGAATCCTACGAGCAGTACTTC.

This sequence joins TRBV7-2 and TRBJ2-1; D is undetermined. The V end lost 4 bases, the J end lost 5 bases, and 12 bases lay between the germline ends. This CDR3 is 14 amino acids long. Germline V CDR1 and CDR2: SGHTA, FQGNSA. CDR3 loop: CASSSDGPHNEQFF. The CDR3 DNA reads as TGTGCCAGCAGCTCCGACGGGCCCCACAATGAGCAGTTCTTC. The entire variable domain, with the rest obtained from reference TRBV7-2 and TRBJ2-1, is as follows: GAGVSQSPSNKVTEKGKDVELRCDPISGHTALYWYRQSLGQGLEFLIYFQGNSAPDKSGLPSDRFSAERTGGSVSTLTIQRTQQEDSAVYLCASSSDGPHNEQFFGPGTRLTVL.

J is TRBJ2-3 and V is TRBV6-4; D may correspond to TRBD1 or TRBD2 (6 bases each). Germline V gene data show CDR1 as MRHNA and CDR2 as SNTAGT. The V end lost 8 bases, the J end lost 4 bases, and 10 bases lay between the germline ends. The CDR3 contains 12 residues. Here the CDR3 DNA reads TGTGCCAGCGGGGGGCGTCCAGATACGCAGTATTTT. Protein sequence: CASGGRPDTQYF.

There are a few counts of this clone. The chain has TRBV7-4 and TRBJ2-1; D is unclear. The germline V gene has CDR1 SGHVT and CDR2 SQSDAQ. The CDR3 is 17 amino acids. The V end was cut by 5 bases, the J end by 0 bases, with 17 bases between. The CDR3 protein is CASSPDRPFFSYNEQFF. The CDR3 coding sequence is TGTGCCAGCAGCCCCGACCGCCCATTTTTCTCCTACAATGAGCAGTTCTTC.

The rearrangement joins TRBV14 to TRBJ1-2; D gene uncertain. Germline loops: CDR1 SGHDN, CDR2 FVKESK. The V end lost 1 base, the J end lost 3 bases, and 12 bases lay between the germline ends. This CDR3 contains 15 residues. CDR3 DNA: TGTGCCAGCAGCCAAGGCCGTTCCGGACACTATGGCTACACCTTC. It codes for CASSQGRSGHYGYTF.

This rearrangement joins TRBV3-1 (or the pseudogene TRBV3-2) to TRBJ1-5; D gene ambiguous. Germline V gene data show CDR1 as LGHDT and CDR2 as YNNKEL (reference sequence). The CDR3 runs to 13 residues. V was trimmed by 0 bases and J by 6 bases, leaving 6 bases between them. CDR3 residues: CASSQDWFQPQHF. The CDR3 nucleotides are TGTGCCAGCAGCCAAGATTGGTTTCAGCCCCAGCATTTT.

This chain links TRBV5-1 with TRBJ2-4, with TRBD2 identical over 15 bases. This CDR3 contains 20 residues. CDR1 and CDR2 from the germline V gene are SGHRS and YFSETQ. V trimming: 4 bases; J trimming: 0 bases; junction bases outside the gene matches: 11. The CDR3 is CASSAAGLAGGILAKNIQYF. In nucleotides, the CDR3 is TGCGCCAGCAGCGCCGCCGGACTAGCGGGGGGGATTCTAGCCAAAAACATTCAGTACTTC.